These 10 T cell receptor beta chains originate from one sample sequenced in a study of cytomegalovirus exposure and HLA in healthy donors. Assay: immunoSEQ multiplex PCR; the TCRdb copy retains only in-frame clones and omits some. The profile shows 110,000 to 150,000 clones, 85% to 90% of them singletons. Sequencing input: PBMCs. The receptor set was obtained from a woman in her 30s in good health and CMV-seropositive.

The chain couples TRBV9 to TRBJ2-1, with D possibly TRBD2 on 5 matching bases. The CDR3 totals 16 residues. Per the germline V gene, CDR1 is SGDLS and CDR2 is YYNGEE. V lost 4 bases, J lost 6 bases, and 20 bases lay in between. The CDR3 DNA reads TGTGCCAGCAGCCCACTGCTGGCAGTAGCGATCAATGAGCAGTTCTTC. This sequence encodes CASSPLLAVAINEQFF.

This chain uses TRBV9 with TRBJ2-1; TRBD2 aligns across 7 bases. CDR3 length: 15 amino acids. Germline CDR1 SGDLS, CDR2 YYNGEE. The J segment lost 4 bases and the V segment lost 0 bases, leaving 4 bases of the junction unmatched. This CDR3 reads CASSVGGRGYNEQFF. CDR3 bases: TGTGCCAGCAGCGTAGGCGGGAGAGGGTACAATGAGCAGTTCTTC.

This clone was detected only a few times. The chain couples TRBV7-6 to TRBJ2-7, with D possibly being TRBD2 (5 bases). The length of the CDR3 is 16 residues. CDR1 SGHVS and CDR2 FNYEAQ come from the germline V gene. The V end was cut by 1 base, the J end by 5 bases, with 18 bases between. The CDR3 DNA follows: TGTGCCAGCAGCTTAGAGGTGGCGGGCCGGCAGGACGAGCAGTACTTC. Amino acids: CASSLEVAGRQDEQYF.

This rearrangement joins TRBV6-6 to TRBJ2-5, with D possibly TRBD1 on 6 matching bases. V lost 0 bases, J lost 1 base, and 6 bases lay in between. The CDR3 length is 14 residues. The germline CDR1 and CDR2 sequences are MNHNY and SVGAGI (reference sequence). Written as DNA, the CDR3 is TGTGCCAGCAGTTACTCGACAGGCCAAGAGACCCAGTACTTC. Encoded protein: CASSYSTGQETQYF.

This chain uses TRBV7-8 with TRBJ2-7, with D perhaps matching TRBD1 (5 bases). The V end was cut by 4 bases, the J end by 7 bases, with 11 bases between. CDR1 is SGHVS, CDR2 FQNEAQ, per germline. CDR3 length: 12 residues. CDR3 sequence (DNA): TGTGCCAGCAGCTCGAATTACAGGGAGCAGTACTTC. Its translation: CASSSNYREQYF.

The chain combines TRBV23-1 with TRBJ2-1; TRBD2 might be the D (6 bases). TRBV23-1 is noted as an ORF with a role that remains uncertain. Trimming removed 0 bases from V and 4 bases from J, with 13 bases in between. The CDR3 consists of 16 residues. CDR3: CASSQSWGRFYNEQFF. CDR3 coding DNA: TGCGCCAGCAGTCAATCGTGGGGGAGGTTTTACAATGAGCAGTTCTTC.

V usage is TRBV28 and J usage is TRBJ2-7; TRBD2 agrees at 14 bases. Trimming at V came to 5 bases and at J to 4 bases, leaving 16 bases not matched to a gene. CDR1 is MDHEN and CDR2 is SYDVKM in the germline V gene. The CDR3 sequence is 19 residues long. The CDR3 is CASSPLTTSGRAGRYEQYF. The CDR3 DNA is TGTGCCAGCAGTCCCCTTACGACTAGCGGGAGGGCCGGCAGGTACGAGCAGTACTTC.

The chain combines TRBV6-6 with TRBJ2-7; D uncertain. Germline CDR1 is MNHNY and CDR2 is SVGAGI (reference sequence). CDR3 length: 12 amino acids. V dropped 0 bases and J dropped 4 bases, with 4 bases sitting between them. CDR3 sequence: CASSYSEYEQYF. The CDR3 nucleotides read TGTGCCAGCAGTTACTCGGAGTACGAGCAGTACTTC.

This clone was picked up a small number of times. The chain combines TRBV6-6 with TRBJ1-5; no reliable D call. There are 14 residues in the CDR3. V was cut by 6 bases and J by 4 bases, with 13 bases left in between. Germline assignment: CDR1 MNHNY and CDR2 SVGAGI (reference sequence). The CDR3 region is CASSGLDQNQPQHF. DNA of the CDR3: TGTGCCAGCAGCGGACTGGATCAGAATCAGCCCCAGCATTTT.

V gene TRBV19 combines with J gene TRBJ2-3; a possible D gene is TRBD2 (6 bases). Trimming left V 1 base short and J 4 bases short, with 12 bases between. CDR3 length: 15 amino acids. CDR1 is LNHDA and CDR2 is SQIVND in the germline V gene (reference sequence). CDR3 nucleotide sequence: TGTGCCAGTAGTATAGCCGGTAGGAGGGCAGATACGCAGTATTTT. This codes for CASSIAGRRADTQYF.